One T cell receptor (beta chain) is described in this entry. Its antigen is not yet known. No base quality information exists; no much larger clone differs at one position. This sample was taken from a study of T-cell reconstitution after alpha-beta-depleted transplantation in children (dated by TCRdb to between 2015 and 2016). Notes on the research overall: The study quantitatively tracked T-cell immune reconstitution after TCRalphabeta/CD19-depleted allogeneic hematopoietic cell transplantation in children using TCR repertoire profiling.

Libraries were built with PCR. Sequenced on an Illumina HiSeq 2500. TCR library preparation used molecular barcoding, with unique molecular identifiers applied to normalize quantification of the TCRbeta repertoire. Through fastp at Q25 and MiXCR, TCRdb rebuilt clones from the public reads, retaining in-frame beta chains. Under each unique CDR3 protein, matching rows form one entry showing the most common genes and DNA. The sample table contains a few hundred thousand distinct CDR3 sequences; only one count was recorded for around 21% of them. The leading ten clones occupy about 3.8% of the sample. The CDR3 goes from the cysteine to the phenylalanine over 11 residues. Of all the DNA, just the CDR3 is kept, 33 bases in frame from base 1. Trimming at the junction amounts to 0 bases on V and 8 bases on J, and the germline ends lie 4 bases apart. CDR1 and CDR2, looked up from the germline V gene, are LGHNA and YSLEER.

This sequence uses TRBV4-3 and TRBJ1-1; the D gene remains uncertain. Here the sequenced sample was PBMCs from the stem cell graft donor, taken from the stem cell graft. This clonotype was obtained from a human donor who donated a stem cell graft to a child with acute myeloid leukemia. The CDR3 region reads CASSQDGEAFF. The bases are TGCGCCAGCAGCCAAGATGGGGAAGCTTTCTTT.